A selection of T cell receptor beta chains follows, all from one sample in a study of blood T cell repertoires in COVID-19. Some clones are missing from TCRdb's copy, which holds only in-frame ones; the method was immunoSEQ multiplex PCR. Here the sample spans fewer than 200,000 clones, about 85% being singletons. What was sequenced was peripheral blood. Every receptor here comes from a woman aged 55-75 years with acute or convalescent COVID-19. The CDR3 runs from the conserved cysteine through the conserved F or W. Each record gives: J gene, V gene, D gene, CDR3 DNA, CDR3 protein. D genes are given only for firm matches.

J gene: TRBJ1-5; V gene: TRBV28; D gene: -; CDR3 DNA: TGTGCCAGCAGTCCCACTCGTGGCAATCAGCCCCAGCATTTT; CDR3 protein: CASSPTRGNQPQHF
J gene: TRBJ2-1; V gene: TRBV30; D gene: TRBD2; CDR3 DNA: TGTGCCTGGAGCGAACCAGGACTAGCGGGGAAGAATGAGCAGTTCTTC; CDR3 protein: CAWSEPGLAGKNEQFF
J gene: TRBJ2-1; V gene: TRBV5-1; D gene: TRBD2; CDR3 DNA: TGCGCCAGCAGCGCGGGACTAGCGGTTTACAATGAGCAGTTCTTC; CDR3 protein: CASSAGLAVYNEQFF
J gene: TRBJ1-1; V gene: TRBV5-1; D gene: -; CDR3 DNA: TGCGCCAGCAGCTCGGACGGAGGGTTCACTGAAGCTTTCTTT; CDR3 protein: CASSSDGGFTEAFF
J gene: TRBJ2-7; V gene: TRBV5-1; D gene: TRBD2; CDR3 DNA: TGCGCCAGCAGCCTGGGACTAGCGGGAGTCTTTTCGCGCGAGCAGTACTTC; CDR3 protein: CASSLGLAGVFSREQYF
J gene: TRBJ1-1; V gene: TRBV3-1/TRBV3-2; D gene: -; CDR3 DNA: TGTGCCAGCAGCCAAGATTCGGGGAACACTGAAGCTTTCTTT; CDR3 protein: CASSQDSGNTEAFF
J gene: TRBJ1-2; V gene: TRBV28; D gene: TRBD1; CDR3 DNA: TGTGCCAGCAGCCGGACAGGGGTTTTCTATGGCTACACCTTC; CDR3 protein: CASSRTGVFYGYTF
J gene: TRBJ2-1; V gene: TRBV19; D gene: TRBD2; CDR3 DNA: TGTGCCAGTAGTAGCGGGAGGGCCCATGAGCAGTTCTTC; CDR3 protein: CASSSGRAHEQFF
J gene: TRBJ1-1; V gene: TRBV9; D gene: TRBD1; CDR3 DNA: TGTGCCAGCAGCGTAGGGACAGGCTTGAACACTGAAGCTTTCTTT; CDR3 protein: CASSVGTGLNTEAFF
J gene: TRBJ2-2; V gene: TRBV29-1; D gene: -; CDR3 DNA: TGCAGCGTTGGCGCATACCCTGCCGGGGAGCTGTTTTTT; CDR3 protein: CSVGAYPAGELFF
J gene: TRBJ2-5; V gene: TRBV4-1; D gene: TRBD2; CDR3 DNA: TGCGCCAGCAGCCTACTAGCGGGGATGGAGACCCAGTACTTC; CDR3 protein: CASSLLAGMETQYF
J gene: TRBJ2-1; V gene: TRBV9; D gene: TRBD1; CDR3 DNA: TGTGCCAGCAGCCCCGAGACAGGGTGGGTCAATGAGCAGTTCTTC; CDR3 protein: CASSPETGWVNEQFF
J gene: TRBJ2-2; V gene: TRBV9; D gene: -; CDR3 DNA: TGTGCCAGCAGCGTAGCCGCTGACAGGTGGGCCGGGGAGCTGTTTTTT; CDR3 protein: CASSVAADRWAGELFF
J gene: TRBJ1-3; V gene: TRBV5-4; D gene: -; CDR3 DNA: TGTGCCAGCAGCTTGGCTCAGGGGACCTCTGGAAACACCATATATTTT; CDR3 protein: CASSLAQGTSGNTIYF